Sequencing of this T cell receptor (beta chain) was carried out in a study of cytomegalovirus exposure and HLA in healthy donors. Study-level points and caveats: Some TCR beta chains (approximately 180 of them) were listed as cytomegalovirus-associated. Looking again later, the authors saw that most CMV-associated TCR beta chains seemed HLA-restricted. Both high specificity and high sensitivity reportedly marked the classifier's diagnosis of cytomegalovirus status. Common viral pathogens seemed, in a later analysis, to connect with several of the most significant clusters.

Details on this clone: As yet, its antigen is unknown.

13 Jbeta primers and 60 Vbeta primers were used for the PCR. Assay: immunoSEQ multiplex PCR; the TCRdb copy retains only in-frame clones and omits some. The data contain about 160,000 clones, 82% of them singletons. The source is a girl aged 5-17 years in good health and CMV-seropositive. The sequenced sample consisted of PBMCs.

CDR3 DNA sequence: TGTGCCAGCAGCCTGGGTGGCAGGGTTTTTCGTGCCAAAAACATTCAGTACTTC. Translating it yields CASSLGGRVFRAKNIQYF. The V gene is TRBV7-2, the J gene TRBJ2-4; D is perhaps TRBD1 (5 bases). Germline CDR1 and CDR2: SGHTA and FQGNSA. Trimming took off 5 bases at V and 1 base at J, with 21 bases between the two ends. CDR3 length equals 18 residues.